These T cell receptor beta chains were read from a single sample in a study of early T cells in non-severe SARS-CoV-2 infection. A single record per CDR3 protein comes from TCRdb applying MiXCR to the 5' RACE reads. The data show tens of thousands of distinct CDR3 sequences, less than 6% seen once. The sequencing used whole blood, collected at baseline. These receptors all come from an adult who was a healthcare worker with PCR-confirmed SARS-CoV-2 infection or an uninfected control (not recorded which). Both conserved end residues are part of each CDR3. A D gene is named only where the DNA matches it firmly. Some rows mark clone size as missing; the rest say once, few, many or name a class of expanded clone.

D gene	V gene	clone size	J gene	CDR3 DNA	CDR3 protein
-	TRBV9	-	TRBJ2-3	TGTGCCAGCAGCGCCCCACGGACGGCCTGGGAAGATACGCAGTATTTT	CASSAPRTAWEDTQYF
TRBD1	TRBV12-3/TRBV12-4	many	TRBJ2-2	TGTGCCAGCAGTTTCGGGACAGGTGACGCCGGGGAGCTGTTTTTT	CASSFGTGDAGELFF
-	TRBV12-3/TRBV12-4	-	TRBJ1-2	TGTGCCAGCAGTTTGCAAACACAGGGCTATGGCTACACCTTC	CASSLQTQGYGYTF
-	TRBV7-2	many	TRBJ1-1	TGTGCCAGCAGCTTAGTACAGGGACGGAGCACTGAAGCTTTCTTT	CASSLVQGRSTEAFF
-	TRBV5-4	many	TRBJ1-6	TGTGCCAGCAGCTCCAGGGGAGGCTCAGGGAATTCACCCCTCCACTTT	CASSSRGGSGNSPLHF
TRBD2	TRBV7-2	many	TRBJ2-5	TGTGCCAGCAGAAACAGCGGGGGAGAGACCCAGTACTTC	CASRNSGGETQYF
-	TRBV5-5	many	TRBJ1-2	TGTGCCAGCAGCTTACTAACAGGGCCGGATGGCTACACCTTC	CASSLLTGPDGYTF
-	TRBV6-6	many	TRBJ2-1	TGTGCCAGCAGTTACTCGATGAGAGGGGGGGAGCAGTTCTTC	CASSYSMRGGEQFF
-	TRBV7-7	few	TRBJ2-1	TGTGCTAGCAGTAAAGGACAGAACAATGAGCAGTTCTTC	CASSKGQNNEQFF
-	TRBV18	-	TRBJ2-1	TGTGCCAGCTCACCGACGGGGAATGAGCAGTTCTTC	CASSPTGNEQFF
-	TRBV18	-	TRBJ2-7	TGTGCCAGCTCCCCCGGGACCAACTACGAGCAGTACTTC	CASSPGTNYEQYF
-	TRBV15	many	TRBJ2-5	TGTGCCACCAGCAGAGATCTCATGGGCCAAGAGACCCAGTACTTC	CATSRDLMGQETQYF
-	TRBV2	many	TRBJ2-3	TGTGCCAGCAGAGAGGGTGCGATTACAGATACGCAGTATTTT	CASREGAITDTQYF
TRBD2	TRBV30	many	TRBJ2-7	TGTGCCTGGAGGACTAGCGGGCGTTCTTCCTACGAGCAGTACTTC	CAWRTSGRSSYEQYF
-	TRBV12-3/TRBV12-4	-	TRBJ1-2	TGTGCCAGCAGTTTAGCGCCTGGGGCTGGCTACACCTTC	CASSLAPGAGYTF
TRBD1	TRBV20-1	few	TRBJ1-2	TGCAGTGCTTACACAGGGGACCATGGCTACACCTTC	CSAYTGDHGYTF
-	TRBV7-2	many	TRBJ2-5	TGTGCCAGCAGCTCTCTAATGGGACACTCCCAAGAGACCCAGTACTTC	CASSSLMGHSQETQYF
-	TRBV13	many	TRBJ1-1	TGTGCCAGCAGCTCGGGCCTTGCAGACACTGAAGCTTTCTTT	CASSSGLADTEAFF
TRBD2	TRBV2	many	TRBJ2-1	TGTGCCAGCAGGGGGACTAGCGGGAGTATGGGTGAGCAGTTCTTC	CASRGTSGSMGEQFF
-	TRBV20-1	many	TRBJ2-1	TGCAGTGCTAGGTCCAGCGGAGGGGTTGCCTACAATGAGCAGTTCTTC	CSARSSGGVAYNEQFF
-	TRBV11-3	many	TRBJ2-7	TGTGCCAGCAGCTTAGGGGGCCCGGGAGTATCCTACGAGCAGTACTTC	CASSLGGPGVSYEQYF
-	TRBV11-2	many	TRBJ2-4	TGTGCCAGCAGCCGCGGGGCCGAAGCCAAAAACATTCAGTACTTC	CASSRGAEAKNIQYF
-	TRBV9	many	TRBJ2-5	TGTGCCAGCAGCGTAGGCCAGATGGAGACCCAGTACTTC	CASSVGQMETQYF
-	TRBV12-3/TRBV12-4	many	TRBJ2-3	TGTGCCAGCAGCCCCGGGACGGGGGATACGCAGTATTTT	CASSPGTGDTQYF
TRBD1	TRBV18	many	TRBJ2-2	TGTGCCAGCTCACCGGGGGACAGCCTCACCGGGGAGCTGTTTTTT	CASSPGDSLTGELFF
-	TRBV27	many	TRBJ1-6	TGTGCCAGCAGTTTACGGTTGCAGGGGTCGCATTCACCCCTCCACTTT	CASSLRLQGSHSPLHF
-	TRBV20-1	many	TRBJ2-5	TGCAGTGCTAGAGATGTGGAGACCCAGTACTTC	CSARDVETQYF
TRBD1	TRBV30	many	TRBJ1-2	TGTGCCTGGAGTGTGGACAGGGGGTCGTGGGGCTACACCTTC	CAWSVDRGSWGYTF
-	TRBV10-3	many	TRBJ2-1	TGTGCCATCAGTGAGTCGATCGGGGGCTCCTACAATGAGCAGTTCTTC	CAISESIGGSYNEQFF
TRBD2	TRBV6-5	-	TRBJ2-1	TGTGCCAGCGTGAGCGGGGGCTACAATGAGCAGTTCTTC	CASVSGGYNEQFF
-	TRBV7-2	-	TRBJ2-5	TGTGCCAGCAGCCCACGAACCGGGACCGGCCAGGGGACCCAGTACTTC	CASSPRTGTGQGTQYF
-	TRBV7-3	many	TRBJ2-1	TGTGCCAGCAGTTTAACGGGGGCCTACAATGAGCAGTTCTTC	CASSLTGAYNEQFF
TRBD2	TRBV23-1	many	TRBJ2-7	TGCGCCAGCAGTGGGTCGACCACTAGCGGGGGGTCCGAGCAGTACTTC	CASSGSTTSGGSEQYF
-	TRBV10-3	many	TRBJ1-5	TGTGCCATCAGTGACGCGGGGGCGCGAGGCAGCAATCAGCCCCAGCATTTT	CAISDAGARGSNQPQHF
-	TRBV5-1	many	TRBJ2-1	TGCGCCAGCAGCTTTCATGCAGTAGGGGAGCAGTTCTTC	CASSFHAVGEQFF
TRBD1	TRBV11-3	many	TRBJ2-3	TGTGCCAGCAGCCCAGGGACAGCGGGCACAGATACGCAGTATTTT	CASSPGTAGTDTQYF
TRBD2	TRBV6-5	few	TRBJ2-5	TGTGCCAGCAGTTACTCAAGTGGGAGGGCCGGAAAGACCCAGTACTTC	CASSYSSGRAGKTQYF
-	TRBV3-1	many	TRBJ1-6	TGTGCCAGCAGCCAAGACCCCCTGGCGAATTCACCCCTCCACTTT	CASSQDPLANSPLHF
TRBD2	TRBV11-2	-	TRBJ2-3	TGTGCCAGCAGCCTCGGGAGTAGCGGGAGATCAGATACGCAGTATTTT	CASSLGSSGRSDTQYF
-	TRBV11-3	few	TRBJ2-2	TGTGCCAGCAGCCAGGGTCCCGGGGAGCTGTTTTTT	CASSQGPGELFF
-	TRBV28	many	TRBJ1-1	TGTGCCAGCAGTTTTAATGAGAACACTGAAGCTTTCTTT	CASSFNENTEAFF
-	TRBV6-2/TRBV6-3	many	TRBJ2-7	TGTGCCAGCAGTCCCTTCTACGAGCAGTACTTC	CASSPFYEQYF
-	TRBV2	many	TRBJ1-6	TGTGCCAGCGGCAAGGGATATAATTCACCCCTCCACTTT	CASGKGYNSPLHF
-	TRBV6-5	many	TRBJ2-5	TGTGCCAGCAGTTATGGTCCGCTAGTAACAGAGACCCAGTACTTC	CASSYGPLVTETQYF
TRBD1	TRBV6-1	many	TRBJ1-4	TGTGCCAGCTATACAGGGGGTAATAATGAAAAACTGTTTTTT	CASYTGGNNEKLFF
-	TRBV6-2/TRBV6-3	few	TRBJ1-1	TGTGCCAGCAGTTACTTAGGGCTGAACACTGAAGCTTTCTTT	CASSYLGLNTEAFF
-	TRBV5-1	many	TRBJ1-1	TGCGCCAGCAGCTTGTTTTCCGGCAGAATAGGGACTGAAGCTTTCTTT	CASSLFSGRIGTEAFF
-	TRBV18	many	TRBJ2-3	TGTGCCAGCTCAGGGCTTGCGGGACTGAGCACAGATACGCAGTATTTT	CASSGLAGLSTDTQYF
-	TRBV12-3/TRBV12-4	medium-sized	TRBJ2-5	TGTGCCAGCAGTTTCCGGGAAGGTCTTCAGTACTTC	CASSFREGLQYF